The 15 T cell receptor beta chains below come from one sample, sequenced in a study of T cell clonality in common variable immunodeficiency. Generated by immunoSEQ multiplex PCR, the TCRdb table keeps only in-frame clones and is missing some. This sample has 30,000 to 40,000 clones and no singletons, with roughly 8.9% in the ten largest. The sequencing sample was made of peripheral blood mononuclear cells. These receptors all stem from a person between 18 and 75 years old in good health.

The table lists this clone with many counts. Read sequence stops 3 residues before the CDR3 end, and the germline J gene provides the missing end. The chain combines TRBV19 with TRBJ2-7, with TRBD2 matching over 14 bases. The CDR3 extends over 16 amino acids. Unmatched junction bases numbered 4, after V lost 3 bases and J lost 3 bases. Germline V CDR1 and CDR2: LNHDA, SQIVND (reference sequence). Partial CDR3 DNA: TGTGCCAGTAGTATTGGGACTAGCGGGAGTTTCTACGAG. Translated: CASSIGTSGSFYE. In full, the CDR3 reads CASSIGTSGSFYEQYF.

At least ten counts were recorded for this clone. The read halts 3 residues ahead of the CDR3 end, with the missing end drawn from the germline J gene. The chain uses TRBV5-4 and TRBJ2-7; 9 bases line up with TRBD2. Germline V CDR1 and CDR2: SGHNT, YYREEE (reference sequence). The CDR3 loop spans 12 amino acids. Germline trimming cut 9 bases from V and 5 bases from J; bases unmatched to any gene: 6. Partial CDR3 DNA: TGTGCCACCAGGGGACTAGCAGACGAG. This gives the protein CATRGLADE. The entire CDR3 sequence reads CATRGLADEQYF.

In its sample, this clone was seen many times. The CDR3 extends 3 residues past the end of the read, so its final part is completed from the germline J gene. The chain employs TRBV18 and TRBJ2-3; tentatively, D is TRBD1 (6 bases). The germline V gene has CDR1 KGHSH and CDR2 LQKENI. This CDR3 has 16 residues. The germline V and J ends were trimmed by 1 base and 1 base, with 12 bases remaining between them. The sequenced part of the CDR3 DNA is TGTGCCAGCTCACCACGGGGTCCAGGGGGCACAGATACG. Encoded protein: CASSPRGPGGTDT. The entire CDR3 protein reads CASSPRGPGGTDTQYF.

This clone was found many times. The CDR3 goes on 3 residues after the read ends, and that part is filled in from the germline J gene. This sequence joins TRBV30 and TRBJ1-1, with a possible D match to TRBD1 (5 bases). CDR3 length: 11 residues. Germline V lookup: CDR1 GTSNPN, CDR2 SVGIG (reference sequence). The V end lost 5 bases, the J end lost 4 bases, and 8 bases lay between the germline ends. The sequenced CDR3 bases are TGTGCCTGGGCGGGGGGCACTGAA. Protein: CAWAGGTE. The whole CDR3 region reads CAWAGGTEAFF.

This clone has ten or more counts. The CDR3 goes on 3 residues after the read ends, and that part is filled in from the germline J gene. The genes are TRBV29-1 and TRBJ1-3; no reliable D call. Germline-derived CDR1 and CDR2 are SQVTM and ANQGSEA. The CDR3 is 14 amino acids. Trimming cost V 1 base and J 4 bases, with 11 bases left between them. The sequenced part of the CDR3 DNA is TGCAGCGTTGAAGGTCAGGCTAAGGGAAACACC. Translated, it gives CSVEGQAKGNT. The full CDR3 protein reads CSVEGQAKGNTIYF. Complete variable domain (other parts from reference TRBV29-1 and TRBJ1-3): SAVISQKPSRDICQRGTSLTIQCQVDSQVTMMFWYRQQPGQSLTLIATANQGSEATYESGFVIDKFPISRPNLTFSTLTVSNMSPEDSSIYLCSVEGQAKGNTIYFGEGSWLTVV.

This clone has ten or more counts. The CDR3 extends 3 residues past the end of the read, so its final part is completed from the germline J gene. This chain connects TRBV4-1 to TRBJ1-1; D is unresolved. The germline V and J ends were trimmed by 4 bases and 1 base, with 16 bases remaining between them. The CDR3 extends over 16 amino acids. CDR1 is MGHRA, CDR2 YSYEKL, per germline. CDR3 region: CASSRTLRVENTEAFF. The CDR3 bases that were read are TGCGCCAGCAGCCGAACTCTCCGGGTGGAGAACACTGAA.

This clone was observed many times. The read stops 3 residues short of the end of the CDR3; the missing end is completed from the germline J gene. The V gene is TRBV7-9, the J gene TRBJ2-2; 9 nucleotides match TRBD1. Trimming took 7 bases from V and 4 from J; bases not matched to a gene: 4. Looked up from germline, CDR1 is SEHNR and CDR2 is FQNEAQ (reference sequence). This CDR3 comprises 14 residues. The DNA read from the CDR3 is TGTGCCAGCATAGGGACAGGGATCACCGGGGAG. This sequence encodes CASIGTGITGE. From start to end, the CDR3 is CASIGTGITGELFF. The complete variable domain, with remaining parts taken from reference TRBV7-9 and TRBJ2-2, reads DTGVSQNPRHKITKRGQNVTFRCDPISEHNRLYWYRQTLGQGPEFLTYFQNEAQLEKSRLLSDRFSAERPKGSFSTLEIQRTEQGDSAMYLCASIGTGITGELFFGEGSRLTVL.

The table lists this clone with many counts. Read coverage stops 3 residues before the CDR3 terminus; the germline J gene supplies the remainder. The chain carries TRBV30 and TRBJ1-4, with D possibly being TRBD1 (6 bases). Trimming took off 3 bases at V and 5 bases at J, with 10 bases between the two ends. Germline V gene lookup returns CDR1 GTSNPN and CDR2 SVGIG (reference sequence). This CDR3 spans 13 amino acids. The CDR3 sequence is CAWSMGANEKLFF. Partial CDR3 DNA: TGTGCCTGGAGCATGGGGGCGAATGAAAAA.

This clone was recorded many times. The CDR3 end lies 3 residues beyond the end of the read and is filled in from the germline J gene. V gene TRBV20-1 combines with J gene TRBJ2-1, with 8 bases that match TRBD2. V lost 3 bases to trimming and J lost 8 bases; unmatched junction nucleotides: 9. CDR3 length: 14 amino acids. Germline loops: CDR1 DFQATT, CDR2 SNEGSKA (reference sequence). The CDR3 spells CSARRSGRGDEQFF. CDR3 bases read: TGCAGTGCTAGGAGGAGCGGGAGAGGTGATGAG.

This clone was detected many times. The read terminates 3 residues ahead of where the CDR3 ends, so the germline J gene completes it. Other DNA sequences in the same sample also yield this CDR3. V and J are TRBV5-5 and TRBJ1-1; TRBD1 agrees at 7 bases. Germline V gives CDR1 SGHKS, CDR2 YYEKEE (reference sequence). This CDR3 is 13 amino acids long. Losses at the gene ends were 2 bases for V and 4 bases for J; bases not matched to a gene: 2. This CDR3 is CASSFQGGTEAFF. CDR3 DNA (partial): TGTGCCAGCAGCTTCCAGGGGGGCACTGAA.

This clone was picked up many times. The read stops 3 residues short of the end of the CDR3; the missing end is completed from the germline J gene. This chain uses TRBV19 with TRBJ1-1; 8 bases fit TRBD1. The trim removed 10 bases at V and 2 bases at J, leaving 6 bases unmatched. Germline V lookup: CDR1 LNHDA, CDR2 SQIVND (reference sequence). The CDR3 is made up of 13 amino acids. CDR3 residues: CAITGQGNTEAFF. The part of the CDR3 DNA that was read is TGTGCCATTACCGGACAGGGAAACACTGAA.

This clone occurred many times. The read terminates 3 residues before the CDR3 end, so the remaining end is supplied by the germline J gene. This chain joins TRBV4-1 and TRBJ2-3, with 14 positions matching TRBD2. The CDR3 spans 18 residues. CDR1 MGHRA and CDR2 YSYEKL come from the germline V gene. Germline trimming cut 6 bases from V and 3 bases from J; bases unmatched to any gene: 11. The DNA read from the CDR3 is TGCGCCAGCAGGGGGACTAGCGGGAGAGGAGTCTTTACAGATACG. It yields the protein CASRGTSGRGVFTDT. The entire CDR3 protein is CASRGTSGRGVFTDTQYF.

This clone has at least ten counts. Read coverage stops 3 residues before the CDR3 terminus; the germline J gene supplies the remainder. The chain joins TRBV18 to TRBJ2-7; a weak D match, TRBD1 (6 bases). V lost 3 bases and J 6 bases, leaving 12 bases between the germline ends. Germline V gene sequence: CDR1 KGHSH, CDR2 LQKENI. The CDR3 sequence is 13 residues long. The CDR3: CASSPVEGGEQYF. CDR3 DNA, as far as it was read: TGTGCCAGCTCACCGGTGGAAGGGGGCGAG.

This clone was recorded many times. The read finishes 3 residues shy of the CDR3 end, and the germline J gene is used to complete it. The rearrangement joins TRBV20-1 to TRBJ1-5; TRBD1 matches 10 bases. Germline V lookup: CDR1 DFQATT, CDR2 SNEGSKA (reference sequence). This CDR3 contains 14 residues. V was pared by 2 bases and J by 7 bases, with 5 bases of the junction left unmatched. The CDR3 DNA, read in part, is TGCAGTGCTAGAACCGGGACAGGGGTGCAGCCC. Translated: CSARTGTGVQP. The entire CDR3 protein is CSARTGTGVQPQHF.

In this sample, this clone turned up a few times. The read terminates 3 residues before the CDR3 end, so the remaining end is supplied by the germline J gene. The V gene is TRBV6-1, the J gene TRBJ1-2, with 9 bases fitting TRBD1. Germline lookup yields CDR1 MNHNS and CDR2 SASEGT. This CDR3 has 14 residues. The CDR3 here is CASSGDRVAYDYTF. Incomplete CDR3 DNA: TGTGCCAGCAGTGGGGACAGGGTGGCCTACGAC.